The 19 T cell receptor beta chains given below trace back to one sample, sequenced in a study of cytomegalovirus exposure and HLA in healthy donors. The PCR employed 60 Vbeta primers together with 13 Jbeta primers. Sequencing was performed with immunoSEQ multiplex PCR; in TCRdb, only in-frame clones are kept and a portion is missing. The table records 110,000 to 150,000 clones, roughly 77% of them present only once. The sequencing input was PBMCs. The source is a woman in her twenties or thirties in good health and CMV-seronegative.

The chain's CDR3 is CASSLGQGALGETQYF. The CDR3 DNA follows: TGTGCCAGCAGCTTGGGACAGGGGGCGCTCGGGGAGACCCAGTACTTC. This sequence joins TRBV7-2 and TRBJ2-5; TRBD1 matches at 12 bases. Per germline, CDR1 SGHTA and CDR2 FQGNSA. V dropped 3 bases and J dropped 5; count of bases not matched to a gene: 7. The CDR3 runs 16 residues. Variable domain in full (rest from reference TRBV7-2 and TRBJ2-5): GAGVSQSPSNKVTEKGKDVELRCDPISGHTALYWYRQSLGQGLEFLIYFQGNSAPDKSGLPSDRFSAERTGGSVSTLTIQRTQQEDSAVYLCASSLGQGALGETQYFGPGTRLLVL.

This clone was seen more than once but under ten times. The CDR3 DNA follows: TGTGCCAGCAGCTCCCGGACAGGGACTGAAGCTTTCTTT. Protein: CASSSRTGTEAFF. The gene calls are TRBV7-2 and TRBJ1-1; 8 bases map to TRBD1. V shed 4 bases, J shed 5 bases, and the junction held 3 bases outside the gene matches. Germline values: CDR1 SGHTA, CDR2 FQGNSA. The CDR3 covers 13 residues.

This chain uses TRBV9 with TRBJ2-5; D is unclear. Germline V CDR1 and CDR2: SGDLS, YYNGEE. The CDR3 runs to 13 residues. Deletions cut 0 bases from V and 5 bases from J, with 8 bases between. CDR3 residues: CASSVGVRETQYF. For the CDR3, the DNA is TGTGCCAGCAGCGTAGGGGTGAGGGAGACCCAGTACTTC. Filled out from reference TRBV9 and TRBJ2-5, the complete variable domain reads DSGVTQTPKHLITATGQRVTLRCSPRSGDLSVYWYQQSLDQGLQFLIQYYNGEERAKGNILERFSAQQFPDLHSELNLSSLELGDSALYFCASSVGVRETQYFGPGTRLLVL.

The chain has TRBV5-1 and TRBJ1-3; D ambiguous. This CDR3 is 15 amino acids long. Germline V CDR1 and CDR2: SGHRS, YFSETQ. V dropped 3 bases and J dropped 0 bases, with 10 bases sitting between them. In DNA form, the CDR3 reads TGCGCCAGCAGCTGGACTGGGCTCTCTGGAAACACCATATATTTT. As protein: CASSWTGLSGNTIYF.

The chain has TRBV30 and TRBJ2-7; either TRBD1 or TRBD2 may supply D (5 bases each). This CDR3 comprises 13 residues. V shed 0 bases and J shed 3 bases, with 9 bases lying between them. CDR1 is GTSNPN, CDR2 SVGIG, per germline (reference sequence). DNA for the CDR3: TGTGCCTGGAGTGTAGGTGGGGGCTACGAGCAGTACGTC. It encodes CAWSVGGGYEQYV.

The chain carries TRBV6-6 and TRBJ1-4; 9 positions agree with TRBD1. The ends lost 0 bases at V and 5 bases at J; junction bases unmatched: 4. This CDR3 has 16 residues. CDR1 is MNHNY, CDR2 SVGAGI, per germline (reference sequence). In nucleotides, the CDR3 is TGTGCCAGCAGTTACTCACGGACAGGGGTGAATGAAAAACTGTTTTTT. Its translation: CASSYSRTGVNEKLFF.

This rearrangement joins TRBV28 to TRBJ2-5, with TRBD1 identical over 8 bases. The J segment lost 4 bases and the V segment lost 5 bases, leaving 9 bases of the junction unmatched. The CDR3 sequence is 15 residues long. Germline CDR1 and CDR2: MDHEN and SYDVKM. In DNA, the CDR3 is TGTGCCAGCAGTCCCCATGACAGGGGACGAGAGACCCAGTACTTC. Amino acids: CASSPHDRGRETQYF.

The gene calls are TRBV9 and TRBJ2-2, with TRBD2 matching 7 bases. This CDR3 region has 15 residues. V lost 4 bases and J lost 6; bases outside the gene matches: 9. Germline CDR1 and CDR2: SGDLS and YYNGEE. The CDR3 protein is CASSPVGGVSGELFF. Written as DNA, the CDR3 is TGTGCCAGCAGCCCCGTGGGGGGGGTGTCCGGGGAGCTGTTTTTT.

The chain links TRBV27 to TRBJ1-1; D is unclear. The V end lost 5 bases, the J end lost 1 base, and 17 bases lay between the germline ends. This CDR3 has 16 residues. Per germline, CDR1 MNHEY and CDR2 SMNVEV (reference sequence). CDR3 sequence: CASSKLGHRSNTEAFF. The CDR3 region has the DNA TGTGCCAGCAGTAAGTTGGGCCACCGATCGAACACTGAAGCTTTCTTT.

This clone has more than one count but fewer than ten. The genes are TRBV12-5 and TRBJ2-3; 7 bases are a match to TRBD2. Trimming cost V 0 bases and J 4 bases; bases outside gene matches: 13. This CDR3 has 18 amino acids. CDR1 LGHNT and CDR2 FRNRAP come from the germline V gene. CDR3 residues: CASGLVLDGRSWADTQYF. The DNA of the CDR3 is TGTGCTAGTGGTTTGGTTCTCGACGGGAGGAGTTGGGCAGATACGCAGTATTTT.

This clone was seen only a few times. This sequence joins TRBV11-3 and TRBJ2-2; D gene ambiguous. CDR3 length equals 13 residues. CDR1 SGHNT and CDR2 YENEEA come from the germline V gene. The V end lost 6 bases, the J end lost 4 bases, and 9 bases lay between the germline ends. Here the CDR3 reads CASSQVTTGELFF. In DNA, the CDR3 is TGTGCCAGCAGTCAGGTTACCACCGGGGAGCTGTTTTTT.

The V and J genes are TRBV19 and TRBJ1-1; maybe TRBD1 (6 bases). Germline V gene lookup returns CDR1 LNHDA and CDR2 SQIVND (reference sequence). The V and J ends lost 5 bases and 3 bases respectively, with 16 bases between them. This CDR3 comprises 15 residues. The CDR3 coding sequence is TGTGCCAGTAGTTCCCACAGGGTTGGGGACACTGAAGCTTTCTTT. This codes for CASSSHRVGDTEAFF. Combining the CDR3 with reference TRBV19 and TRBJ1-1 gives the whole variable domain DGGITQSPKYLFRKEGQNVTLSCEQNLNHDAMYWYRQDPGQGLRLIYYSQIVNDFQKGDIAEGYSVSREKKESFPLTVTSAQKNPTAFYLCASSSHRVGDTEAFFGQGTRLTVV.

This clone was observed once. The chain has TRBV6-5 and TRBJ2-7, with TRBD1 as a possible D gene (5 bases). The CDR3 extends over 13 amino acids. V was clipped by 6 bases and J by 1 base, with 10 bases between them. Looked up from germline, CDR1 is MNHEY and CDR2 is SVGAGI. As DNA, the CDR3 is TGTGCCAGCAGAGAGACAGTTTCCTACGAGCAGTACTTC. It specifies CASRETVSYEQYF.

This chain joins TRBV27 and TRBJ1-2; TRBD1 aligns across 10 bases. The CDR3 has 11 residues. CDR1 and CDR2 from the germline V gene are MNHEY and SMNVEV (reference sequence). After removal of 10 bases from V and 8 bases from J, the junction contained 4 bases not matched to a gene. The chain's CDR3 is CATGQGGGYTF. In nucleotides, the CDR3 is TGTGCCACCGGACAGGGGGGAGGCTACACCTTC.

The chain has TRBV2 and TRBJ2-3; no definite D call. This CDR3 region has 15 residues. CDR1 and CDR2 (germline): SNHLY, FYNNEI. V was cut by 2 bases and J by 3 bases, with 12 bases left in between. The CDR3 bases are TGTGCCAGCAGTGAAAACGAGCTAGAAACAGATACGCAGTATTTT. Amino acids: CASSENELETDTQYF. The variable domain in full, completed from reference TRBV2 and TRBJ2-3, reads EPEVTQTPSHQVTQMGQEVILRCVPISNHLYFYWYRQILGQKVEFLVSFYNNEISEKSEIFDDQFSVERPDGSNFTLKIRSTKLEDSAMYFCASSENELETDTQYFGPGTRLTVL.

This clone was observed a few times. The chain carries TRBV7-2 and TRBJ2-1, with TRBD2 identical over 7 bases. The CDR3 is made up of 16 amino acids. Germline loops: CDR1 SGHTA, CDR2 FQGNSA. V shed 1 base, J shed 0 bases, and the junction held 3 bases outside the gene matches. The CDR3: CASSLDLAGSYNEQFF. CDR3 DNA: TGTGCCAGCAGCTTAGATTTAGCGGGCTCCTACAATGAGCAGTTCTTC.

The rearrangement links TRBV2 to TRBJ2-7; 8 nucleotides match TRBD2. Germline-derived CDR1 and CDR2 are SNHLY and FYNNEI. The CDR3 sequence is 14 residues long. The CDR3, as DNA: TGTGCCAGCTCTCGGGGGGGCGACCTACGAGGCCTGGTCGTC. Amino acid sequence: CASSRGGDLRGLVV.

The chain joins TRBV5-1 to TRBJ2-5; D is unclear. Looked up from germline, CDR1 is SGHRS and CDR2 is YFSETQ. The CDR3 is 11 residues long. V gave up 3 bases and J gave up 2 bases, with 2 bases separating them. The CDR3 here is CASSSQETQYF. CDR3 in DNA: TGCGCCAGCAGCTCACAAGAGACCCAGTACTTC.

The chain couples TRBV5-1 to TRBJ2-1, with TRBD2 matching over 14 bases. Trimming removed 0 bases from V and 8 bases from J; junction bases left unmatched: 7. Germline values: CDR1 SGHRS, CDR2 YFSETQ. CDR3 length: 17 amino acids. The CDR3 DNA sequence: TGCGCCAGCAGCTTGGGACTAGCGGGAGGGCCTGGTGATGAGCAGTTCTTC. The encoded protein is CASSLGLAGGPGDEQFF. The full variable domain, completed using reference TRBV5-1 and TRBJ2-1, is KAGVTQTPRYLIKTRGQQVTLSCSPISGHRSVSWYQQTPGQGLQFLFEYFSETQRNKGNFPGRFSGRQFSNSRSEMNVSTLELGDSALYLCASSLGLAGGPGDEQFFGPGTRLTVL.